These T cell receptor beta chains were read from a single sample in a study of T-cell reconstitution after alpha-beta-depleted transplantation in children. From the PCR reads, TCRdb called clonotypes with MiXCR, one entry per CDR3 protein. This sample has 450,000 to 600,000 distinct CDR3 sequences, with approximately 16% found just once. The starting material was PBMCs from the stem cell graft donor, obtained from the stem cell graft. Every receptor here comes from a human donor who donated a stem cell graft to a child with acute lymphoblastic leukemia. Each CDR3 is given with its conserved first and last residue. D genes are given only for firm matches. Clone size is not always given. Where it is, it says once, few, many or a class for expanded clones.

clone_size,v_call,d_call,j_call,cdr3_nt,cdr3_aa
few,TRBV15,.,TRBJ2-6,TGTGCCACCAGCAGAGAGACCGGGGCCAACGTCCTGACTTTC,CATSRETGANVLTF
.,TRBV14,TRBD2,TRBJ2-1,TGTGCCAGCAGCCTAGGACTAGGTCGGAATGAGCAGTTCTTC,CASSLGLGRNEQFF
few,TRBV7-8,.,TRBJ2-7,TGTGCCAGCAGCGCCGTCCGACTGAATCCCCATCAGCAGTACTTC,CASSAVRLNPHQQYF
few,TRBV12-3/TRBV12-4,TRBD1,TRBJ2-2,TGTGCCACACAGGACAGGGTTCCCGGGGAGCTGTTTTTT,CATQDRVPGELFF
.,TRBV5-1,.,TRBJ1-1,TGCGCCAGCAGCCGGGACGGTGGAGACACTGAAGCTTTCTTT,CASSRDGGDTEAFF
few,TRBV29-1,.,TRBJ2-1,TGCAGCGTTGTCTATGATGAGCAGTTCTTC,CSVVYDEQFF
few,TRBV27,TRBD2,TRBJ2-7,TGTGCCAGCAGTCAACCCGTAGCGGGAAACGACGAGCAGTACTTC,CASSQPVAGNDEQYF
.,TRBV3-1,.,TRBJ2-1,TGTGCCAGCAGCCAAGACGGACTTCACCCCTCCTACAATGAGCAGTTCTTC,CASSQDGLHPSYNEQFF
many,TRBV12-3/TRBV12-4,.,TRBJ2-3,TGTGCCAGCACCCCCACAGATACGCAGTATTTT,CASTPTDTQYF
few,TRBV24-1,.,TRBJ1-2,TGTGCCACCAGTGACGGGGAAGGCTATGGCTACACCTTC,CATSDGEGYGYTF
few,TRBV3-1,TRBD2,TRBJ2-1,TGTGCCAGCAGCCAAGGGAGGCGGGAGGGCCCACCTGAGCAGTTCTTC,CASSQGRREGPPEQFF
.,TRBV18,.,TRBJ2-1,TGTGCCAGCTCACCACTAGACACCAGTGAGCAGTTCTTC,CASSPLDTSEQFF
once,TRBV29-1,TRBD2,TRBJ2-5,TGCAGCGGTGGGACTAGCGGCAGCCGGACCCAGTACTTC,CSGGTSGSRTQYF
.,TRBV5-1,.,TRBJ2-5,TGCGCCAGCAGCTTGTATGGGGTCCAAGAGACCCAGTACTTC,CASSLYGVQETQYF
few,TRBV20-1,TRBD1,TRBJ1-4,TGCAGTGCGAGACAGGGGGAGGGTGAAAAACTGTTTTTT,CSARQGEGEKLFF
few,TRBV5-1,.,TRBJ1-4,TGCGCCAGCAGCCCGGAGTCGCTGGGGTATGAAAAACTGTTTTTT,CASSPESLGYEKLFF
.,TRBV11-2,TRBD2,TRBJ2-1,TGTGCCAGCAGCTCAGTAGGGCGGGAGGGCCGGAGGGGTAATGAGCAGTTCTTC,CASSSVGREGRRGNEQFF
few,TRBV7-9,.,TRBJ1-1,TGTGCCAGCAGCTTAGAACACAGGGAAGCTTTCTTT,CASSLEHREAFF
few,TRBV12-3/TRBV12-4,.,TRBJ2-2,TGTGCCAGCAGTGGAGGTTTTATGAACACCGGGGAGCTGTTTTTT,CASSGGFMNTGELFF
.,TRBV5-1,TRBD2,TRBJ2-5,TGCGCCAGCAGCTTGTCTAGCGGGCGGATCGGACCGGAGACCCAGTACTTC,CASSLSSGRIGPETQYF
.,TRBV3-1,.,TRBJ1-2,TGTGCCAGCAGCCAAGAATCCGGGGAGCGCTATGGCTACACCTTC,CASSQESGERYGYTF
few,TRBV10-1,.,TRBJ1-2,TGCGCCAGCAGTGAGGGGACATATTATGGCTACACCTTC,CASSEGTYYGYTF
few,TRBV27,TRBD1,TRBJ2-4,TGTGCCAGCAGTTCCCTCCCCGGACAGGGTAAAAACATTCAGTACTTC,CASSSLPGQGKNIQYF
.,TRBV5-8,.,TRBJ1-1,TGTGCCAGCACCCCTTATGGGAGCACTGAAGCTTTCTTT,CASTPYGSTEAFF
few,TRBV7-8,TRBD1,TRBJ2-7,TGTGCCAGCAGCTTAATAGCAGGGGGCACCGAGCAGTACTTC,CASSLIAGGTEQYF
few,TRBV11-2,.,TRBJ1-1,TGTGCCAGCAGCTTAGATGGGTCTGAAGCTTTCTTT,CASSLDGSEAFF
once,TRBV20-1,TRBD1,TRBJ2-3,TGCAGTGCACGCGGGACAGGGGGGAAAGATACGCAGTATTTT,CSARGTGGKDTQYF
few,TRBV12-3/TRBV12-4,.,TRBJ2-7,TGTGCCAGCGGCAATGTACCCTACGAGCAGTACTTC,CASGNVPYEQYF
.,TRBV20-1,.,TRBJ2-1,TGCAGTGCTACCTTAGCTGGTGAGCAGTTCTTC,CSATLAGEQFF
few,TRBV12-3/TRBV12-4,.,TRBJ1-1,TGTGCCAGCAGGGGGACTGGGACTGAAGCTTTCTTT,CASRGTGTEAFF
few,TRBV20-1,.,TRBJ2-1,TGCAGTGTTACGATTGGGGCGGCGGGATCCTACAATGAGCAGTTCTTC,CSVTIGAAGSYNEQFF
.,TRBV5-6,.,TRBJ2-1,TGTGCCAGCAGCCGGACGGGGGCCTACAATGAGCAGTTCTTC,CASSRTGAYNEQFF
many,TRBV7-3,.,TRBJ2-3,TGTGCCAGCAGCTTACGCGCTAGCACAGATACGCAGTATTTT,CASSLRASTDTQYF
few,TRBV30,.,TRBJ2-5,TGTGCCTGGAGTGTATCGAGCAGTCAAGAGACCCAGTACTTC,CAWSVSSSQETQYF
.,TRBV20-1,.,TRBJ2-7,TGCAGTGCTAGCAGAGGGATGAGGCAGGGCGAGAGCGAGCAGTACTTC,CSASRGMRQGESEQYF
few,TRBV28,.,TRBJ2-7,TGTGCCAGCAGTTTTGGGTCCAACAGGGCTCGACTAAGGTCCTACGAGCAGTACTTC,CASSFGSNRARLRSYEQYF
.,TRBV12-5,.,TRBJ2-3,TGTGCTAGTGGTTTGGTACCCGCGTCTGGGGATACGCAGTATTTT,CASGLVPASGDTQYF
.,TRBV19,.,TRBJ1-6,TGTGCCAGTAGTATGCGGCAATATAATTCACCCCTCCACTTT,CASSMRQYNSPLHF
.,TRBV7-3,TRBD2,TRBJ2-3,TGTGCCAGCAGCTTTGGGCTGGCGACTAGCGGGAGGACAGATACGCAGTATTTT,CASSFGLATSGRTDTQYF
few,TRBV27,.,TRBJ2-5,TGTGCCAGCAGTTTAGTGGGGCTCGGCGAGACCCAGTACTTC,CASSLVGLGETQYF
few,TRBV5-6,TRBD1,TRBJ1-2,TGTGCCAGCAGCTTGTGGAGACAGGGGGCAAACTATGGCTACACCTTC,CASSLWRQGANYGYTF
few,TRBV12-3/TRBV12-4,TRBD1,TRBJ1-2,TGTGCCAGCAGACCTACAGGGGTGGGTGCCTATGGCTACACCTTC,CASRPTGVGAYGYTF
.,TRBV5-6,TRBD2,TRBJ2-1,TGTGCCAGCAGCCCCGCGGGGGGGAGCTCCTACAATGAGCAGTTCTTC,CASSPAGGSSYNEQFF
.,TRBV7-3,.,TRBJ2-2,TGTGCCAGCAGCTTACAAAGCGGCACCGGGGAGCTGTTTTTT,CASSLQSGTGELFF
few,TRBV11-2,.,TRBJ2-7,TGTGCCAGCAGCTTAGGACTAGAATACGAGCAGTACTTC,CASSLGLEYEQYF
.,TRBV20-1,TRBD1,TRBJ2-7,TGCAGTGCGACAGGACAGGGTTGGTCCTACGAGCAGTACTTC,CSATGQGWSYEQYF
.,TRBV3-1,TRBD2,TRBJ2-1,TGTGCCAGCAGCTTCGGACTAGCGGAGCAGTTCTTC,CASSFGLAEQFF
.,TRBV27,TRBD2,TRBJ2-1,TGTGCCAGCAGTTTAATAGGAGGGGCGGGGGGCTTTGAGCAGTTCTTC,CASSLIGGAGGFEQFF
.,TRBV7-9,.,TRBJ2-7,TGTGCCAGCGTCGGAGACCGCTACGAGCAGTACTTC,CASVGDRYEQYF
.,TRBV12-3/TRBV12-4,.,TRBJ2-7,TGTGCCAGCACGTTTGGGGCCGGGGAGCAGTACTTC,CASTFGAGEQYF
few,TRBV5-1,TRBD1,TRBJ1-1,TGCGCCAGCAGCTTGGCGCCGGGACAGGCTTTCTTT,CASSLAPGQAFF
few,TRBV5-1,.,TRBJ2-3,TGCGCCAGCAGCTTGGAAGTCCCTCCCCCAGATACGCAGTATTTT,CASSLEVPPPDTQYF
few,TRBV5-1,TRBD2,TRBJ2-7,TGCGCCAGCAGCTCTCCTGCTAGCGGGAGGACCTACGAGCAGTACTTC,CASSSPASGRTYEQYF
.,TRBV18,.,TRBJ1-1,TGTGCCAGCTCACTCACCCCCACCGAGCAAGCTTTCTTT,CASSLTPTEQAFF
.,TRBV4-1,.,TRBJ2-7,TGCGCCAGCAGCCAAGGTCTGGCTCCTTACAACGAGCAGTACTTC,CASSQGLAPYNEQYF
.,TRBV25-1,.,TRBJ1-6,TGTGCCAGCAAATCCACCTCCTCGAGGAATTCACCCCTCCACTTT,CASKSTSSRNSPLHF
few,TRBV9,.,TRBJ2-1,TGTGCCAGCAGCGGGGGCCCCGAGGATGTGCAGTTCTTC,CASSGGPEDVQFF
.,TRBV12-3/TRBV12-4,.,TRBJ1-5,TGTGCCAGCCGAAACAGGGTCAATCAGCCCCAGCATTTT,CASRNRVNQPQHF